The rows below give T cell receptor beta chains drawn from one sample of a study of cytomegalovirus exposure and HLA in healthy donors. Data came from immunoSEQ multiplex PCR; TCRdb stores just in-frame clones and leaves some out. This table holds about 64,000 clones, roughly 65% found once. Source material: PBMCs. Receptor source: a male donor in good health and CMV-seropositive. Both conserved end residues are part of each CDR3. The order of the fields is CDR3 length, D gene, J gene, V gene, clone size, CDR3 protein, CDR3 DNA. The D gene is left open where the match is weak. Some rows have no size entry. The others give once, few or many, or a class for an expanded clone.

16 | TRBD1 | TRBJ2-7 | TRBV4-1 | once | CASSRDRDSGTYEQYF | TGCGCCAGCAGCCGAGATCGGGACAGCGGTACCTACGAGCAGTACTTC
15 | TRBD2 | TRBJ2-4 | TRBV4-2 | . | CASSQDAGGDGIQYF | TGTGCCAGCAGCCAAGATGCGGGGGGGGATGGCATTCAGTACTTC
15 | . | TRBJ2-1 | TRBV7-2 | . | CASSLVPFVRTEQFF | TGTGCCAGCAGCTTAGTGCCGTTTGTCAGAACTGAGCAGTTCTTC
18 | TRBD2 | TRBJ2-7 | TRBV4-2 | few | CASSQPAPTSGSSYEQYF | TGTGCCAGCAGCCAGCCCGCGCCGACTAGCGGGAGCTCCTACGAGCAGTACTTC
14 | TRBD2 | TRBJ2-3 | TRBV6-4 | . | CASKRGGDTDTQYF | TGTGCCAGCAAGCGCGGGGGGGACACAGATACGCAGTATTTT
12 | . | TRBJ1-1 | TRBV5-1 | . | CASSFTGTEAFF | TGCGCCAGCAGCTTTACAGGGACTGAAGCTTTCTTT
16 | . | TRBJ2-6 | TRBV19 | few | CASSLRSSPGANVLTF | TGTGCCAGTAGTCTAAGATCGTCCCCTGGGGCCAACGTCCTGACTTTC
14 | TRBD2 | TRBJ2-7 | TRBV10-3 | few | CAISESGTSREQYF | TGTGCCATCAGTGAGTCGGGGACTAGCCGGGAGCAGTACTTC
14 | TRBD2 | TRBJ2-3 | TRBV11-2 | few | CASAGLAGVDTQYF | TGTGCCAGCGCTGGACTAGCGGGAGTTGATACGCAGTATTTT
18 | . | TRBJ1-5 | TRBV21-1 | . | CASSPNFKQGGGNQPQHF | TGTGCCAGCAGCCCTAACTTTAAACAGGGCGGTGGAAATCAGCCCCAGCATTTT
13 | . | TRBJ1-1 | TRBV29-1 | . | CSVAHPGGTEAFF | TGCAGCGTTGCCCACCCCGGAGGCACTGAAGCTTTCTTT
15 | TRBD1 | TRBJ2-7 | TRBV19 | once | CASSITDRGGYEQYF | TGTGCCAGTAGTATTACCGACAGGGGGGGATACGAGCAGTACTTC
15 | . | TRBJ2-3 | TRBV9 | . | CASSAFLEGTDTQYF | TGTGCCAGCAGCGCCTTTCTGGAGGGGACAGATACGCAGTATTTT
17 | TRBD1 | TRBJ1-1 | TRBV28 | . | CASPPTGQQMFITEAFF | TGTGCCAGTCCCCCGACGGGACAGCAGATGTTTATTACTGAAGCTTTCTTT
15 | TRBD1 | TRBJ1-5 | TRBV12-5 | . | CASGPDRGGSQPQHF | TGTGCTAGTGGTCCTGACAGGGGGGGGAGTCAGCCCCAGCATTTT
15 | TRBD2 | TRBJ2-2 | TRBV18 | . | CASSPSTSGTGELFF | TGTGCCAGCTCACCATCGACTAGCGGCACCGGGGAGCTGTTTTTT